The next 21 T cell receptor beta chains were all read from a single sample in a study of CD8+CD57+ T cells in acquired aplastic anemia. TCR beta VDJ and CDR3 profiling used genomic DNA as template. TCRdb analysed the reads with MiXCR anew, one entry per CDR3 protein. The sample lists more than 150,000 distinct CDR3 sequences, 55% to 70% seen once, with approximately 44% in the top ten. Specimen: sorted CD4+, CD8+, or CD8+CD57+ T cells (not recorded which) from PBMCs. The receptors were gathered from a human donor with severe aplastic anemia or a healthy control (not recorded which).

This clonotype has only one observation. The chain couples TRBV24-1 to TRBJ1-2; D perhaps matches TRBD1 (6 bases). The CDR3 sequence is 13 residues long. Between the trimmed V and J ends, which lost 11 bases and 4 bases, there was a span of 16 bases. CDR1 and CDR2 (germline): KGHDR, SFDVKD. The CDR3 protein is CASLRDTLYGYTF. In DNA form, the CDR3 reads TGTGCCAGTCTCCGGGACACCCTCTATGGCTACACCTTC.

The sample holds one count of this clonotype. The V call is TRBV2, the J call TRBJ1-6, with D perhaps matching TRBD1 (5 bases). V was cut by 5 bases and J by 10 bases, with 18 bases left in between. The CDR3 runs 15 residues. The germline V gene encodes CDR1 SNHLY and CDR2 FYNNEI. In nucleotides, the CDR3 is TGTGCCAGCAGTTCTGACAGTACTTCAGGATCACCCCTCCACTTT. Amino acid sequence: CASSSDSTSGSPLHF.

In this sample, this clonotype turned up a few times. The gene calls are TRBV6-1 and TRBJ2-1; 12 nucleotides match TRBD2. Trimming cost V 8 bases and J 8 bases; bases outside gene matches: 7. Germline V gene data show CDR1 as MNHNS and CDR2 as SASEGT. The CDR3 has 14 residues. The CDR3 coding sequence is TGTGCCAGCCCTAGCGGGGGGGGGGGCGATGAGCAGTTCTTC. Protein product: CASPSGGGGDEQFF.

The sample holds many counts of this clonotype. V is TRBV6-5 and J is TRBJ1-1; D gene uncertain. Trimming left V 4 bases short and J 0 bases short, with 6 bases between. Germline loops: CDR1 MNHEY, CDR2 SVGAGI. The CDR3 loop spans 13 amino acids. The CDR3 loop is CASSSSVNTEAFF. CDR3 DNA sequence: TGTGCCAGCAGTTCGTCGGTGAACACTGAAGCTTTCTTT.

This clonotype was observed a few times. V gene TRBV10-3 combines with J gene TRBJ1-6, with D perhaps TRBD1 (5 bases). V lost 2 bases, J lost 9 bases, and 11 bases lay in between. The length of the CDR3 is 14 residues. CDR1 is ENHRY and CDR2 is SYGVKD in the germline V gene. This CDR3 is CAISEGGGISPLHF. In DNA form, the CDR3 reads TGTGCCATCAGTGAGGGGGGGGGAATTTCACCCCTCCACTTT.

This chain joins TRBV20-1 and TRBJ2-7; 7 bases map to TRBD2. The CDR3 has 13 amino acids. Per germline, CDR1 DFQATT and CDR2 SNEGSKA (reference sequence). V lost 5 bases to trimming and J lost 7 bases; unmatched junction nucleotides: 11. This chain's CDR3 is CSADGTTTREQYF. The DNA for the CDR3 is TGCAGTGCTGACGGGACTACTACGAGGGAGCAGTACTTC.

This clonotype was observed a few times. The chain is built from TRBV14 and TRBJ2-5; D not certain. Trimming took off 3 bases at V and 1 base at J, with 0 bases between the two ends. Germline V gives CDR1 SGHDN, CDR2 FVKESK. CDR3 length: 11 amino acids. The chain's CDR3 is CASSHQETQYF. CDR3 sequence (DNA): TGTGCCAGCAGCCACCAAGAGACCCAGTACTTC.

This chain links TRBV15 with TRBJ2-1, with D possibly TRBD2 on 6 matching bases. The CDR3 is 16 residues long. V lost 1 base to trimming and J lost 5 bases, with 15 bases between them. The germline V gene has CDR1 LNHNV and CDR2 YYDKDF (reference sequence). The CDR3 sequence: CATSRARGRDDNEQFF. In DNA, the CDR3 is TGTGCCACCAGCAGAGCGAGAGGGCGGGACGACAATGAGCAGTTCTTC. The full variable domain, completed using reference TRBV15 and TRBJ2-1, is DAMVIQNPRYQVTQFGKPVTLSCSQTLNHNVMYWYQQKSSQAPKLLFHYYDKDFNNEADTPDNFQSRRPNTSFCFLDIRSPGLGDTAMYLCATSRARGRDDNEQFFGPGTRLTVL.

This clonotype was observed a handful of times. This chain's CDR3 is CASSSDRGELFF. CDR3 nucleotides: TGTGCCAGCAGCTCTGACAGGGGGGAGCTGTTTTTT. V is TRBV7-8 and J is TRBJ2-2, with D perhaps matching TRBD1 (6 bases). Germline values: CDR1 SGHVS, CDR2 FQNEAQ. V lost 4 bases and J 8 bases, leaving 8 bases between the germline ends. This CDR3 has 12 residues. Full variable domain (remainder filled in from reference TRBV7-8 and TRBJ2-2): GAGVSQSPRYKVAKRGQDVALRCDPISGHVSLFWYQQALGQGPEFLTYFQNEAQLDKSGLPSDRFFAERPEGSVSTLKIQRTQQEDSAVYLCASSSDRGELFFGEGSRLTVL.

The rearrangement joins TRBV20-1 to TRBJ1-1; D uncertain. Trimming pared 4 bases from V and 4 bases from J, leaving 13 bases between. In germline, CDR1 is DFQATT, CDR2 SNEGSKA (reference sequence). The CDR3 is 13 amino acids. The CDR3 here is CSAIRRAPTEAFF. Here the CDR3 DNA reads TGCAGTGCTATAAGACGCGCGCCCACTGAAGCTTTCTTT.

In this sample, this clonotype turned up a few times. The chain joins TRBV2 to TRBJ2-3; TRBD2 matches at 8 bases. CDR3 length equals 17 residues. The germline V gene encodes CDR1 SNHLY and CDR2 FYNNEI. The V gene end was trimmed by 0 bases and the J gene end by 2 bases; junction bases not matched to a gene: 7. CDR3 bases: TGTGCCAGCAGTGAAGCGCTACCCGGGGGGGCCACAGATACGCAGTATTTT. Protein: CASSEALPGGATDTQYF.

This clonotype occurred a few times. The rearrangement uses TRBV15 and TRBJ2-2; D gene ambiguous. V lost 0 bases and J lost 8, with 4 bases in between. The CDR3 is 12 residues long. CDR1 LNHNV and CDR2 YYDKDF come from the germline V gene (reference sequence). Here the CDR3 reads CATSRDTGELFF. CDR3 coding DNA: TGTGCCACCAGCAGAGATACAGGGGAGCTGTTTTTT. The variable domain in full, completed from reference TRBV15 and TRBJ2-2, reads DAMVIQNPRYQVTQFGKPVTLSCSQTLNHNVMYWYQQKSSQAPKLLFHYYDKDFNNEADTPDNFQSRRPNTSFCFLDIRSPGLGDTAMYLCATSRDTGELFFGEGSRLTVL.

V gene TRBV7-9 combines with J gene TRBJ2-5; 9 nucleotides match TRBD2. The CDR3 has 16 amino acids. Trimming at V came to 5 bases and at J to 6 bases, leaving 13 bases not matched to a gene. Germline assignment: CDR1 SEHNR and CDR2 FQNEAQ (reference sequence). CDR3 region: CASSQDVGGGAKTQYF. The CDR3 coding sequence is TGTGCCAGCAGCCAAGATGTTGGCGGGGGGGCAAAGACCCAGTACTTC. Together with reference TRBV7-9 and TRBJ2-5, the CDR3 gives the full variable domain: DTGVSQNPRHKITKRGQNVTFRCDPISEHNRLYWYRQTLGQGPEFLTYFQNEAQLEKSRLLSDRFSAERPKGSFSTLEIQRTEQGDSAMYLCASSQDVGGGAKTQYFGPGTRLLVL.

This rearrangement joins TRBV10-1 to TRBJ1-6; 7 positions match TRBD1. Germline V gives CDR1 WNHNN, CDR2 SYGVQD (reference sequence). The trim removed 6 bases at V and 1 base at J, leaving 9 bases unmatched. This CDR3 is built from 17 residues. CDR3 DNA sequence: TGCGCCAGCAGCCCGGGACAGTCTAGTTCCTATAATTCACCCCTCCACTTT. This sequence encodes CASSPGQSSSYNSPLHF.

The rearrangement links TRBV7-3 to TRBJ2-7, with 9 nucleotides matching TRBD1. The length of the CDR3 is 16 residues. Per germline, CDR1 SGHTA and CDR2 FQGTGA. The V and J ends lost 7 bases and 4 bases, in that order; junction bases with no gene match: 14. CDR3 in amino acids: CASTRSSGTGIYEQYF. The CDR3 region has the DNA TGTGCCAGCACCCGCAGTTCCGGGACAGGGATATACGAGCAGTACTTC.

The gene calls are TRBV5-1 and TRBJ1-2; D gene uncertain. V lost 2 bases and J 4 bases, leaving 9 bases between the germline ends. CDR3 length: 13 amino acids. Germline V gene lookup returns CDR1 SGHRS and CDR2 YFSETQ. The CDR3 loop reads CASSFSGGYGYTF. CDR3 nucleotides: TGCGCCAGCAGCTTCTCAGGCGGCTATGGCTACACCTTC.

This clonotype was observed at least ten times. CDR3 in DNA: TGTGCCAGCATTCTACCCGGGACGTTTTACACAGATACGCAGTATTTT. Residues: CASILPGTFYTDTQYF. This chain uses TRBV6-5 with TRBJ2-3; possibly TRBD1 or TRBD2 for D (5 bases each). V lost 7 bases and J 2 bases, leaving 19 bases between the germline ends. CDR1 is MNHEY and CDR2 is SVGAGI in the germline V gene. The CDR3 consists of 16 residues.

This clonotype appeared a single time. One junction end disagrees with the germline gene, perhaps due to a read error. The rearrangement joins TRBV5-1 to TRBJ1-1; no firm D call. There are 12 residues in the CDR3. Germline V gives CDR1 SGHRS, CDR2 YFSETQ. The CDR3 nucleotides are TGCGCCAGCGGCTTTGTGGACACTGAAGCTTTCTTT. The encoded protein is CASGFVDTEAFF. The full variable domain, completed using reference TRBV5-1 and TRBJ1-1, is KAGVTQTPRYLIKTRGQQVTLSCSPISGHRSVSWYQQTPGQGLQFLFEYFSETQRNKGNFPGRFSGRQFSNSRSEMNVSTLELGDSALYLCASGFVDTEAFFGQGTRLTVV.

The chain uses TRBV9 and TRBJ2-1, with a possible D match to TRBD2 (6 bases). Germline CDR1 reads SGDLS; CDR2 reads YYNGEE. The CDR3 totals 15 residues. The V end was cut by 0 bases, the J end by 6 bases, with 13 bases between. The CDR3 region has the DNA TGTGCCAGCAGCGTAGAGGGAGCGGGTCGCAATGAGCAGTTCTTC. It codes for CASSVEGAGRNEQFF.

The genes are TRBV20-1 and TRBJ1-3, with D possibly being TRBD1 (6 bases). Germline-derived CDR1 and CDR2 are DFQATT and SNEGSKA (reference sequence). The CDR3 is made up of 13 amino acids. The V gene lost 6 bases and the J gene lost 0 bases, with 9 bases spanning the gap. The CDR3 DNA reads as TGCAGTGCCCCGGACAGCTCTGGAAACACCATATATTTT. It yields the protein CSAPDSSGNTIYF.

This sequence joins TRBV19 and TRBJ2-7; possibly TRBD2 for D (5 bases). The CDR3 contains 14 residues. CDR1 is LNHDA and CDR2 is SQIVND in the germline V gene (reference sequence). Trimming shortened V by 3 bases and J by 3 bases, and 12 bases separated the two germline ends. The CDR3 loop is CASSMLGGFYEQYF. CDR3 DNA sequence: TGTGCCAGTAGTATGTTGGGCGGGTTCTACGAGCAGTACTTC.